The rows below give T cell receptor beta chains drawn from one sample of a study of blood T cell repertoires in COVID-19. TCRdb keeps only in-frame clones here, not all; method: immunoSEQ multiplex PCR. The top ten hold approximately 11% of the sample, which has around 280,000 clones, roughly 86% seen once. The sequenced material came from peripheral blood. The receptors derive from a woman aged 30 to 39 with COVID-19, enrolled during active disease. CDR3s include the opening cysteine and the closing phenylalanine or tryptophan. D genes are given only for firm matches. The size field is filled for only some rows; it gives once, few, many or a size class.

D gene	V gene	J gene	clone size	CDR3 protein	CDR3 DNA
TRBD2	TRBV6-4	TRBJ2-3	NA	CASSPTSGSADTQYF	TGTGCCAGCAGTCCGACTAGCGGGAGTGCAGATACGCAGTATTTT
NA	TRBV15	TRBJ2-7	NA	CATSRDQHPSYEQYF	TGTGCCACCAGCAGAGATCAACACCCATCCTACGAGCAGTACTTC
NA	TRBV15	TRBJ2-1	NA	CATSRGLQAPLDNEQFF	TGTGCCACCAGCAGAGGCCTACAGGCTCCGCTCGACAATGAGCAGTTCTTC
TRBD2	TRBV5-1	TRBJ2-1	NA	CASRYGPSIRGSSYNEQFF	TGCGCCAGCAGGTATGGCCCGTCTATTCGCGGGAGCTCCTACAATGAGCAGTTCTTC
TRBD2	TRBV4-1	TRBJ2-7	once	CASSRGLAGGSSYEQYF	TGCGCCAGCAGTCGTGGACTAGCGGGAGGGAGCTCCTACGAGCAGTACTTC
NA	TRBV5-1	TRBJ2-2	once	CASRSPGHPNTGELFF	TGCGCCAGCAGGTCCCCGGGACACCCGAACACCGGGGAGCTGTTTTTT
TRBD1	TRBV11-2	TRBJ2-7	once	CASSPGTAPYEQYF	TGTGCCAGCAGCCCCGGGACAGCACCGTACGAGCAGTACTTC
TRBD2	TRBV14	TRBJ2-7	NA	CASSQLAGYEQYF	TGTGCCAGCAGCCAGTTAGCGGGATACGAGCAGTACTTC
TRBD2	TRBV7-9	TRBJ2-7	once	CASSFTRGGRIHEQYF	TGTGCCAGCAGCTTCACTCGGGGCGGGAGGATCCACGAGCAGTACTTC
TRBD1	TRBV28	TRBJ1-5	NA	CASSLNGQGVGQPQHF	TGTGCCAGCAGTTTAAACGGACAGGGTGTTGGTCAGCCCCAGCATTTT
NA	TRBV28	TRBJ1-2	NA	CASSSLGAGVDGYTF	TGTGCCAGCAGTTCCCTCGGGGCAGGGGTTGATGGCTACACCTTC
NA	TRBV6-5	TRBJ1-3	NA	CASSTWEEGNTIYF	TGTGCCAGCAGTACGTGGGAGGAAGGAAACACCATATATTTT
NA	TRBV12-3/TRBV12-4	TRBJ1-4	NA	CASSIKEKLFF	TGTGCCAGCAGTATAAAAGAAAAACTGTTTTTT
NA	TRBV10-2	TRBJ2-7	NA	CASGALTGSYEQYF	TGCGCCAGCGGCGCCCTGACAGGTTCCTACGAGCAGTACTTC
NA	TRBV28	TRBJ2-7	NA	CASSPGNRVRNEQYF	TGTGCCAGCAGTCCCGGTAACAGGGTGCGAAACGAGCAGTACTTC
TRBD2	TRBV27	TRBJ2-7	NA	CASSLTSSYEQYF	TGTGCCAGCAGTCTGACTAGCTCGTACGAGCAGTACTTC
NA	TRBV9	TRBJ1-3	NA	CASSGYTGSGNTIYF	TGTGCCAGCAGCGGCTATACAGGGAGTGGAAACACCATATATTTT
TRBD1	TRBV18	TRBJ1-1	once	CASSPSLNRGLNTEAFF	TGTGCCAGCTCACCGTCCCTAAACAGGGGATTGAACACTGAAGCTTTCTTT
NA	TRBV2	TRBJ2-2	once	CASSPIGGETGELFF	TGTGCCAGCAGCCCCATAGGGGGGGAAACCGGGGAGCTGTTTTTT
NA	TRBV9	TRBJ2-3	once	CASSGPRGNTQYF	TGTGCCAGCAGCGGCCCCCGGGGGAATACGCAGTATTTT
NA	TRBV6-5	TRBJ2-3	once	CASRKGVEDTQYF	TGTGCCAGCAGAAAGGGGGTTGAGGATACGCAGTATTTT
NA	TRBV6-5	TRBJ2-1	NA	CASSYSETDEQFF	TGTGCCAGCAGTTACTCGGAGACAGATGAGCAGTTCTTC
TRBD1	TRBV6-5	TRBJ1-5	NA	CATRDSKNQPQHF	TGTGCCACCCGGGACAGTAAGAATCAGCCCCAGCATTTT
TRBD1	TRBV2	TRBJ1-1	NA	CASRNRGGNTEAFF	TGTGCCAGCAGGAACAGGGGGGGGAACACTGAAGCTTTCTTT
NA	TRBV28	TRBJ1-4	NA	CASSSPTVNEKLFF	TGTGCCAGCAGTTCCCCGACTGTAAATGAAAAACTGTTTTTT
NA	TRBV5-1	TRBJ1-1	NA	CASSWGDTEAFF	TGCGCCAGCAGCTGGGGAGACACTGAAGCTTTCTTT
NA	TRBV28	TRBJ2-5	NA	CASIPGSGPPETQYF	TGTGCCAGCATCCCTGGGTCAGGGCCCCCAGAGACCCAGTACTTC
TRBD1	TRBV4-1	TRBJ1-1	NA	CASSHATGDTEAFF	TGCGCCAGCAGCCATGCGACAGGGGATACTGAAGCTTTCTTT
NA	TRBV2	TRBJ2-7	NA	CASSDPAASYEQYF	TGTGCCAGCAGTGATCCAGCGGCCTCCTACGAGCAGTACTTC
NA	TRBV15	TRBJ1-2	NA	CATSARVDQGSNYGYTF	TGTGCCACCAGCGCCCGAGTCGATCAGGGCTCTAACTATGGCTACACCTTC
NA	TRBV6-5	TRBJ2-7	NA	CASSYTQAYEQYF	TGTGCCAGCAGTTATACACAAGCCTACGAGCAGTACTTC
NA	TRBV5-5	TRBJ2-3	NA	CASSQNTDTQYF	TGTGCCAGCAGCCAAAACACAGATACGCAGTATTTT
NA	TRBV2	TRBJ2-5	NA	CASRLRGLVETQYF	TGTGCCAGCAGGCTCCGGGGATTGGTGGAGACCCAGTACTTC
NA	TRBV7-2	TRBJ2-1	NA	CASSLGSSSYNEQFF	TGTGCCAGCAGCTTAGGATCCAGCTCCTACAATGAGCAGTTCTTC
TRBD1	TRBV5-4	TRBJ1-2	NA	CASSQGQGAKYYGYTF	TGTGCCAGCAGCCAAGGACAGGGGGCAAAATACTATGGCTACACCTTC
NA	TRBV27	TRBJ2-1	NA	CASSPYTPGLHNEQFF	TGTGCCAGCAGTCCTTATACTCCGGGACTCCACAATGAGCAGTTCTTC
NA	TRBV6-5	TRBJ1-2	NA	CASSYDGGRRYTF	TGTGCCAGCAGTTACGACGGGGGGAGACGCTACACCTTC
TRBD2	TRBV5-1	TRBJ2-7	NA	CASSLGLAGVYQPEQYF	TGCGCCAGCAGCTTGGGACTAGCGGGAGTCTATCAACCCGAGCAGTACTTC
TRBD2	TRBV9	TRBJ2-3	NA	CASSVDPRGGIAGVDTQYF	TGTGCCAGCAGCGTAGACCCCCGTGGCGGAATAGCGGGAGTGGATACGCAGTATTTT
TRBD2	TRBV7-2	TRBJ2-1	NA	CASRSRLAGVNEQFF	TGTGCCAGTCGCTCGAGGTTAGCGGGAGTCAATGAGCAGTTCTTC
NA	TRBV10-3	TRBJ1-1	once	CAAGVDTEAFF	TGTGCCGCCGGGGTGGACACTGAAGCTTTCTTT
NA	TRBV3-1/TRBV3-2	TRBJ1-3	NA	CASSQDLMSGNTIYF	TGTGCCAGCAGCCAAGATCTCATGAGTGGAAACACCATATATTTT
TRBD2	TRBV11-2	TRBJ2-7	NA	CASTLDRAGGQGQYF	TGTGCCAGCACCCTAGACAGGGCGGGAGGGCAAGGGCAGTACTTC
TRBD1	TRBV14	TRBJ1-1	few	CASSHLTGADTEAFF	TGTGCCAGCAGCCACTTGACAGGGGCGGACACTGAAGCTTTCTTT
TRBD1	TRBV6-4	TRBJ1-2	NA	CASSGSGTGADGYTF	TGTGCCAGCAGTGGGTCCGGGACAGGGGCCGACGGCTACACCTTC
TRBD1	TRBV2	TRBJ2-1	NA	CASTIPRDRGNNEQFF	TGTGCCAGCACCATACCCCGGGACAGGGGAAACAATGAGCAGTTCTTC
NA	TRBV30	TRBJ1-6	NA	CAWSVQDNSPLHF	TGTGCCTGGAGTGTGCAGGATAATTCACCCCTCCACTTT
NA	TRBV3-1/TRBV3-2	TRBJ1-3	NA	CASSQDTDTIYF	TGTGCCAGCAGCCAAGATACGGACACCATATATTTT
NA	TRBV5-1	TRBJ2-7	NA	CASSRGFRDGSYEQYF	TGCGCCAGCAGCAGGGGGTTTAGGGACGGGTCCTACGAGCAGTACTTC
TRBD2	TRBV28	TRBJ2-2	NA	CASSRPKTAGTGELFF	TGTGCCAGCAGCCGACCCAAGACAGCGGGGACCGGGGAGCTGTTTTTT
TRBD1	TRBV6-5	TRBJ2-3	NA	CASSKSTGPTDTQYF	TGTGCCAGCAGTAAATCGACAGGGCCCACAGATACGCAGTATTTT
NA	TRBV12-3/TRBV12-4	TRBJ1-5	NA	CASTRGGQPQHF	TGTGCCAGCACCCGGGGAGGTCAGCCCCAGCATTTT
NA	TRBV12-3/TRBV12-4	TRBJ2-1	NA	CASSLKGDNEQFF	TGTGCCAGCAGTCTCAAAGGGGACAATGAGCAGTTCTTC
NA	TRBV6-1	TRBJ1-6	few	CASSESRGYSPLHF	TGTGCCAGCAGTGAAAGTAGAGGGTATTCACCCCTCCACTTT
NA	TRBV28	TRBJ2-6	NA	CASSSPKQLLTF	TGTGCCAGCAGCTCCCCCAAACAACTCCTGACTTTC
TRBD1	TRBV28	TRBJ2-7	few	CASADTLGQGGYEQYF	TGTGCCAGCGCGGACACACTGGGACAGGGGGGTTACGAGCAGTACTTC
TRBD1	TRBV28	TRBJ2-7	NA	CASSPGTGGSEQYF	TGTGCCAGCAGTCCTGGGACAGGGGGTAGCGAGCAGTACTTC
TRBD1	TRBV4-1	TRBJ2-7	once	CASSQVTGGFEQYF	TGCGCCAGCAGCCAAGTTACAGGGGGGTTCGAGCAGTACTTC
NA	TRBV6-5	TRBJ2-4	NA	CASSYEGNIQYF	TGTGCCAGCAGTTACGAGGGAAACATTCAGTACTTC